Listed here are 21 T cell receptor beta chains from one sample, sequenced in a study of blood T cell repertoires in COVID-19. TCRdb's table, derived via immunoSEQ multiplex PCR, lists solely in-frame clones and lacks some. The table shows more than 100,000 clones, with 80% to 90% occurring only once. The sequenced sample was peripheral blood. The source of these receptors is an older woman with acute or convalescent COVID-19.

The chain combines TRBV6-5 with TRBJ1-2; TRBD1 matches 12 bases. Germline V gene sequence: CDR1 MNHEY, CDR2 SVGAGI. The CDR3 covers 15 residues. With 6 bases clipped from V and 7 bases from J, the junction kept 9 bases outside the gene matches. CDR3 DNA: TGTGCCAGCAGGGACCCGGGACAGGGGGCATCTGGCTACACCTTC. This gives the protein CASRDPGQGASGYTF.

The rearrangement links TRBV5-1 to TRBJ2-1; 9 bases are shared with TRBD1. The length of the CDR3 is 18 residues. After removal of 6 bases from V and 0 bases from J, the junction contained 13 bases not matched to a gene. CDR1 is SGHRS and CDR2 is YFSETQ in the germline V gene. This chain's CDR3 is CASIDRTGATHSYNEQFF. DNA of the CDR3: TGCGCCAGCATCGATCGGACAGGGGCGACTCACTCCTACAATGAGCAGTTCTTC.

The CDR3: CASKGGRGLAEAFF. DNA for the CDR3: TGTGCCAGTAAGGGCGGTAGGGGCTTAGCTGAAGCTTTCTTT. V and J are TRBV19 and TRBJ1-1; TRBD1 is a possible D gene (5 bases). Germline-derived CDR1 and CDR2 are LNHDA and SQIVND (reference sequence). The CDR3 is 14 amino acids. Trimming removed 7 bases at V and 6 bases at J, with 18 bases between.

This chain joins TRBV2 and TRBJ1-5; 7 nucleotides agree with TRBD1. After removal of 7 bases from V and 3 bases from J, the junction contained 6 bases not matched to a gene. The germline CDR1 and CDR2 sequences are SNHLY and FYNNEI. This CDR3 region has 14 residues. This CDR3 reads CASMGQSPNQPQHF. DNA of the CDR3: TGTGCCAGCATGGGACAGAGCCCCAATCAGCCCCAGCATTTT.

The chain combines TRBV3-1 (or the pseudogene TRBV3-2) with TRBJ2-1; 11 nucleotides line up with TRBD1. Trimming took 7 bases from V and 6 from J; bases not matched to a gene: 11. CDR1 is LGHDT and CDR2 is YNNKEL in the germline V gene (reference sequence). The CDR3 is 16 residues long. The CDR3 bases are TGTGCCAGCACCGATCGTGGGACAGGGGGTACCAATGAGCAGTTCTTC. Amino acids: CASTDRGTGGTNEQFF.

The rearrangement joins TRBV19 to TRBJ2-5; a possible D gene is TRBD2 (5 bases). The CDR3 totals 16 residues. Germline V gene lookup returns CDR1 LNHDA and CDR2 SQIVND (reference sequence). V lost 5 bases and J lost 5, with 21 bases in between. The CDR3 DNA reads as TGTGCCAGTAGTCCAAAGGACTGGATTTCGTTTGAGACCCAGTACTTC. Protein product: CASSPKDWISFETQYF. The full variable domain, its missing parts supplied by reference TRBV19 and TRBJ2-5, is DGGITQSPKYLFRKEGQNVTLSCEQNLNHDAMYWYRQDPGQGLRLIYYSQIVNDFQKGDIAEGYSVSREKKESFPLTVTSAQKNPTAFYLCASSPKDWISFETQYFGPGTRLLVL.

This chain connects TRBV14 to TRBJ2-7, with D perhaps matching TRBD2 (5 bases). The CDR3 runs to 15 residues. Trimming cost V 1 base and J 3 bases, with 13 bases left between them. CDR1 SGHDN and CDR2 FVKESK come from the germline V gene. The CDR3 region is CASSQAGSVSYEQYF. Written as DNA, the CDR3 is TGTGCCAGCAGCCAAGCGGGGAGCGTCAGCTACGAGCAGTACTTC. The full variable domain, rest sourced from reference TRBV14 and TRBJ2-7, is EAGVTQFPSHSVIEKGQTVTLRCDPISGHDNLYWYRRVMGKEIKFLLHFVKESKQDESGMPNNRFLAERTGGTYSTLKVQPAELEDSGVYFCASSQAGSVSYEQYFGPGTRLTVT.

This clone showed up many times. J is TRBJ2-7 and V is TRBV11-2; 9 positions match TRBD1. V lost 3 bases and J lost 6; bases outside the gene matches: 9. This CDR3 has 15 residues. CDR1 SGHAT and CDR2 FQNNGV come from the germline V gene. The CDR3 loop is CASSFQQGALGEQYF. The CDR3 region has the DNA TGTGCCAGCAGCTTCCAACAGGGGGCGTTGGGCGAGCAGTACTTC.

The chain combines TRBV5-5 with TRBJ1-6, with D perhaps TRBD1 (6 bases). CDR1 and CDR2 (germline): SGHKS, YYEKEE (reference sequence). Trimming pared 4 bases from V and 10 bases from J, leaving 21 bases between. The CDR3 has 16 residues. CDR3 amino acids: CASSRDLDSRGSPLHF. The CDR3 nucleotides are TGTGCCAGCAGCCGGGATTTGGACAGCCGTGGGTCACCCCTCCACTTT.

This clone was picked up many times. The rearrangement joins TRBV10-2 to TRBJ1-1, with unresolved D. Trimming removed 6 bases from V and 3 bases from J, with 8 bases in between. The CDR3 covers 12 residues. Germline V gene data show CDR1 as WSHSY and CDR2 as SAAADI. The CDR3 spells CASRTGYTEAFF. In DNA form, the CDR3 reads TGCGCCAGCAGGACGGGGTACACTGAAGCTTTCTTT.

CDR3 nucleotides: TGTGCCAGCAGGACTTGGGTCGGGGTGGTCACAGATACGCAGTATTTT. Translation: CASRTWVGVVTDTQYF. The chain employs TRBV27 and TRBJ2-3; a possible D gene is TRBD2 (5 bases). The V gene lost 6 bases and the J gene lost 2 bases, with 18 bases spanning the gap. Germline CDR1 MNHEY, CDR2 SMNVEV (reference sequence). The CDR3 runs 16 residues.

The chain has TRBV28 and TRBJ1-5; D remains unclear. The CDR3 spans 15 residues. Germline assignment: CDR1 MDHEN and CDR2 SYDVKM. Trimming stripped 3 bases from V and 4 bases from J, with 13 bases between. The CDR3 region is CASSLGQRDNQPQHF. In nucleotides, the CDR3 is TGTGCCAGCAGTTTGGGTCAGAGGGATAATCAGCCCCAGCATTTT.

V and J are TRBV6-5 and TRBJ1-3; D not resolved. The V gene lost 4 bases and the J gene lost 8 bases, with 15 bases spanning the gap. In germline, CDR1 is MNHEY, CDR2 SVGAGI. The CDR3 has 14 amino acids. Here the CDR3 DNA reads TGTGCCAGCAGTTCGCTGGCAACCGCGGACACCATATATTTT. It is translated as CASSSLATADTIYF.

This chain uses TRBV24-1 with TRBJ2-1, with 10 bases matching TRBD1. The CDR3 sequence is 16 residues long. The V gene's germline CDR1 is KGHDR and CDR2 SFDVKD. Unmatched junction bases numbered 8, after V lost 3 bases and J lost 7 bases. This CDR3 reads CATSDPRQGAINEQFF. CDR3 nucleotides: TGTGCCACCAGTGATCCAAGACAGGGGGCGATAAATGAGCAGTTCTTC.

The chain uses TRBV2 and TRBJ2-5; TRBD1 aligns across 7 bases. The germline gives CDR1 SNHLY, CDR2 FYNNEI. The CDR3 covers 15 residues. Unmatched junction bases numbered 9, after V lost 2 bases and J lost 6 bases. CDR3 amino acids: CASSESGTVLKTQYF. CDR3 nucleotide sequence: TGTGCCAGCAGTGAATCGGGGACAGTTCTGAAGACCCAGTACTTC. Drawing the rest from reference TRBV2 and TRBJ2-5, the complete variable domain is EPEVTQTPSHQVTQMGQEVILRCVPISNHLYFYWYRQILGQKVEFLVSFYNNEISEKSEIFDDQFSVERPDGSNFTLKIRSTKLEDSAMYFCASSESGTVLKTQYFGPGTRLLVL.

The V call is TRBV29-1, the J call TRBJ2-7, with 7 bases fitting TRBD1. The CDR3 is 15 residues long. V lost 3 bases and J lost 7; bases outside the gene matches: 15. The germline CDR1 and CDR2 sequences are SQVTM and ANQGSEA. CDR3 residues: CSVDLAGTEVGEQYF. DNA for the CDR3: TGCAGCGTTGACCTCGCCGGGACAGAGGTGGGTGAGCAGTACTTC.

This chain connects TRBV7-9 to TRBJ2-4, with D tentatively TRBD2 (5 bases). Germline V lookup: CDR1 SEHNR, CDR2 FQNEAQ (reference sequence). Trimming cost V 1 base and J 2 bases, with 15 bases left between them. The CDR3 is 17 residues long. CDR3 protein: CASSLGWESPPKNIQYF. The CDR3 bases are TGTGCCAGCAGCTTAGGTTGGGAGTCCCCACCCAAAAACATTCAGTACTTC.

J is TRBJ1-3 and V is TRBV5-1, with 7 bases fitting TRBD1. The CDR3 spans 14 residues. CDR1 and CDR2 from the germline V gene are SGHRS and YFSETQ. Trimming cost V 0 bases and J 3 bases; bases outside gene matches: 0. Here the CDR3 DNA reads TGCGCCAGCAGCTTGGACAGGGGTGGAAACACCATATATTTT. Protein: CASSLDRGGNTIYF.

The gene calls are TRBV4-2 and TRBJ2-2, with D perhaps matching TRBD1 (5 bases). The CDR3 spans 16 residues. Germline assignment: CDR1 LGHNA and CDR2 YNFKEQ. The V and J ends lost 0 bases and 1 base respectively, with 9 bases between them. The CDR3 is CASSQEGARNTGELFF. DNA for the CDR3: TGTGCCAGCAGCCAAGAAGGGGCGAGGAACACCGGGGAGCTGTTTTTT.

The V gene is TRBV3-1 (or the pseudogene TRBV3-2), the J gene TRBJ1-6; the match to TRBD1 covers 9 bases. The junction had 10 bases not matched to a gene; V was cut back by 7 bases and J by 9 bases. Looked up from germline, CDR1 is LGHDT and CDR2 is YNNKEL (reference sequence). The CDR3 consists of 15 residues. The DNA for the CDR3 is TGTGCCAGCACCCGAAGGACAGGGGAAGTTTCACCCCTCCACTTT. Protein product: CASTRRTGEVSPLHF.

The J gene is TRBJ1-5, the V gene TRBV3-1 (or the pseudogene TRBV3-2); D remains unclear. The CDR3 runs 15 residues. From germline, CDR1 is LGHDT and CDR2 YNNKEL (reference sequence). V lost 1 base and J lost 3, with 10 bases in between. The CDR3: CASSQAGTPNQPQHF. The CDR3 nucleotides read TGTGCCAGCAGCCAAGCAGGTACCCCCAATCAGCCCCAGCATTTT.